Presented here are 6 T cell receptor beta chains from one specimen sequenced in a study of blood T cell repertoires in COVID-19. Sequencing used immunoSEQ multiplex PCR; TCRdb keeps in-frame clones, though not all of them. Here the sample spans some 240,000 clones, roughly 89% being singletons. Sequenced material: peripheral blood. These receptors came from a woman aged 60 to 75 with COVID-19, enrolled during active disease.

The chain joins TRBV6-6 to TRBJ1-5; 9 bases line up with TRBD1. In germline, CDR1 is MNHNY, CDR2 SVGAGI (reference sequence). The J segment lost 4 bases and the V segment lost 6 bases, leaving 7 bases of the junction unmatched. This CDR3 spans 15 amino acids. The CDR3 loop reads CASRETGQGNQPQHF. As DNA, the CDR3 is TGTGCCAGCAGAGAAACTGGACAGGGGAATCAGCCCCAGCATTTT.

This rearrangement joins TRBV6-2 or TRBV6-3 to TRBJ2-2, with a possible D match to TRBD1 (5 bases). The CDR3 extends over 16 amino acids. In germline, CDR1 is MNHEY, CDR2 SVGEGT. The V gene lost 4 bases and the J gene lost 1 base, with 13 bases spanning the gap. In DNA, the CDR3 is TGTGCCAGCAGTTCGAATTGGCAGGGGAACACCGGGGAGCTGTTTTTT. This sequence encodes CASSSNWQGNTGELFF.

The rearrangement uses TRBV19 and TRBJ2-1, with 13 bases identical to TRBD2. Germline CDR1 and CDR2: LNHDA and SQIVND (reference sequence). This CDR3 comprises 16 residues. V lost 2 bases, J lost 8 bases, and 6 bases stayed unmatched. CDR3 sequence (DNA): TGTGCCAGTAGTATAAGGGGACTAGCGGGGAGCGATGAGCAGTTCTTC. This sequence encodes CASSIRGLAGSDEQFF.

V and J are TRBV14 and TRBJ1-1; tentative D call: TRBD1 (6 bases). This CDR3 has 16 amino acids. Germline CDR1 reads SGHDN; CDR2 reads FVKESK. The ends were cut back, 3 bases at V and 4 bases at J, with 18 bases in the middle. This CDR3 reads CASSHLNRVEGTEAFF. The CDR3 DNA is TGTGCCAGCAGCCACCTGAACAGGGTCGAGGGCACTGAAGCTTTCTTT.

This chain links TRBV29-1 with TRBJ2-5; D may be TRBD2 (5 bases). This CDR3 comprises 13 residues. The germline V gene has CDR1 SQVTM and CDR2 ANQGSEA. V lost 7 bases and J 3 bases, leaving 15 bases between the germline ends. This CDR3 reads CSGLSGTKETQYF. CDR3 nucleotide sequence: TGCAGCGGACTAAGTGGAACCAAAGAGACCCAGTACTTC. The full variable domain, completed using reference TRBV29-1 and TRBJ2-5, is SAVISQKPSRDICQRGTSLTIQCQVDSQVTMMFWYRQQPGQSLTLIATANQGSEATYESGFVIDKFPISRPNLTFSTLTVSNMSPEDSSIYLCSGLSGTKETQYFGPGTRLLVL.

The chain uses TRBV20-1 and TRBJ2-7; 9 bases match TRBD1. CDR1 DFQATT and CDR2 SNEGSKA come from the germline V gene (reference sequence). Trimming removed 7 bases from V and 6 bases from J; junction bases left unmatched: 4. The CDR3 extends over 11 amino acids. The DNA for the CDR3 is TGCAGTGTCGGACAGGGGATCGAGCAGTACTTC. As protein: CSVGQGIEQYF.